These T cell receptor beta chains were read from a single sample in a study of graft-versus-host responses after intestinal transplantation. For these receptors, no antigen is known. Only in-frame clones appear in the TCRdb table, and some are missing; sequencing was by immunoSEQ multiplex PCR. The sample includes some 110,000 clones, 93% of them seen just once. The starting material was unstimulated CD8+ T cells sorted from spleen or lymph node cells, obtained before transplant. The receptors were gathered from a human donor who was the organ donor for an intestinal transplant. CDR3s include the opening cysteine and the closing phenylalanine or tryptophan. D genes are given only for firm matches. Expanded clones are given a class, and other clones once, few, many or no size at all.

d_call j_call v_call clone_size cdr3_aa cdr3_nt
. TRBJ2-7 TRBV27 . CASSLSAGASRYEQYF TGTGCCAGCAGTTTATCAGCGGGCGCCAGTCGGTACGAGCAGTACTTC
TRBD1 TRBJ1-2 TRBV6-1 . CASIKQGAGTF TGTGCCAGCATTAAACAGGGGGCTGGCACCTTC
. TRBJ1-4 TRBV6-6 . CASSYSGSGGGKLFF TGTGCCAGCAGTTACTCGGGATCCGGAGGGGGAAAACTGTTTTTT
TRBD2 TRBJ2-7 TRBV18 . CASSPTSGTYEQYF TGTGCCAGCTCACCAACTAGCGGGACCTACGAGCAGTACTTC
. TRBJ2-3 TRBV5-1 . CASSFWTGAFYYTQYF TGCGCCAGCAGCTTTTGGACGGGAGCTTTTTATTATACGCAGTATTTT
TRBD2 TRBJ2-5 TRBV4-1 . CASSHTAGVAQETQYF TGCGCCAGCAGCCATACCGCGGGAGTCGCCCAAGAGACCCAGTACTTC
TRBD2 TRBJ2-3 TRBV7-6 few CASSLASGTSGSTDTQYF TGTGCCAGCAGCTTAGCGTCCGGGACTAGCGGGAGCACAGATACGCAGTATTTT
TRBD1 TRBJ2-1 TRBV12-5 . CASGLMWTGSTLDYNEQFF TGTGCTAGTGGTTTGATGTGGACAGGGTCCACTCTCGATTACAATGAGCAGTTCTTC
. TRBJ2-1 TRBV7-2 . CASSLVGLDREQFF TGTGCCAGCAGCTTAGTGGGACTGGATCGTGAGCAGTTCTTC
TRBD1 TRBJ1-4 TRBV27 . CASSLGTGRLREKLFF TGTGCCAGCAGTTTAGGGACAGGGAGGCTCCGGGAAAAACTGTTTTTT
TRBD1 TRBJ1-1 TRBV5-4 . CASSLYTGDVGAFF TGTGCCAGCAGCTTGTATACAGGGGACGTTGGAGCTTTCTTT
. TRBJ2-1 TRBV27 . CASSLAGQYNEQFF TGTGCCAGCAGTTTAGCGGGGCAGTACAATGAGCAGTTCTTC
. TRBJ2-7 TRBV5-6 . CASSLVGAQSSYEQYF TGTGCCAGCAGCTTGGTTGGGGCCCAAAGCTCCTACGAGCAGTACTTC
. TRBJ2-1 TRBV9 once CASSKDGGVGGEQFF TGTGCCAGCAGCAAAGATGGAGGGGTTGGGGGTGAGCAGTTCTTC
. TRBJ2-5 TRBV28 . CASSATYRETQYF TGTGCCAGCAGTGCGACATACCGAGAGACCCAGTACTTC
. TRBJ2-7 TRBV5-6 few CASSLGTGGEQYF TGTGCCAGCAGCTTGGGCACAGGAGGGGAGCAGTACTTC
TRBD1 TRBJ2-7 TRBV28 . CASREDRVLTYEQYF TGTGCCAGCAGGGAAGACAGGGTCCTTACCTACGAGCAGTACTTC
TRBD2 TRBJ2-2 TRBV7-7 . CASSPREGRGTGELFF TGTGCCAGCAGCCCTCGGGAGGGCCGGGGCACCGGGGAGCTGTTTTTT
. TRBJ2-3 TRBV19 . CASSLSGADTQYF TGTGCCAGTAGCCTGTCGGGAGCAGATACGCAGTATTTT
. TRBJ2-7 TRBV5-5 . CASSSDDGTYEQYF TGTGCCAGCAGCTCCGACGACGGGACCTACGAGCAGTACTTC
. TRBJ1-6 TRBV6-1 . CASSNRATYNSPLHF TGTGCCAGCAGCAACAGGGCTACCTATAATTCACCCCTCCACTTT
. TRBJ2-7 TRBV10-3 . CAIREGENEQYF TGTGCCATCAGAGAGGGGGAAAACGAGCAGTACTTC
. TRBJ2-2 TRBV6-5 . CAAANEGAGELFF TGTGCCGCAGCCAACGAAGGGGCCGGGGAGCTGTTTTTT
TRBD2 TRBJ2-7 TRBV19 . CASSGGLSLSSYEQYF TGTGCCAGTAGTGGGGGACTATCATTGAGCTCCTACGAGCAGTACTTC
TRBD1 TRBJ1-1 TRBV7-9 . CASIGQGNTEAFF TGTGCCAGCATCGGACAGGGGAACACTGAAGCTTTCTTT
. TRBJ1-2 TRBV13 . CASSLGGTGYGYTF TGTGCCAGCAGCTTAGGCGGGACGGGCTATGGCTACACCTTC
. TRBJ2-7 TRBV7-9 . CASASDSYEQYF TGTGCCAGCGCCAGCGACTCCTACGAGCAGTACTTC
TRBD1 TRBJ2-2 TRBV6-6 . CASSRGQGVTGELFF TGTGCCAGCAGCCGAGGACAGGGGGTCACCGGGGAGCTGTTTTTT
. TRBJ2-7 TRBV6-1 . CASSPTGSHEQYF TGTGCCAGCAGTCCGACAGGTTCCCACGAGCAGTACTTC
. TRBJ2-7 TRBV10-2 . CASSDRLTSYEQYF TGCGCCAGCAGTGATAGACTAACCTCCTACGAGCAGTACTTC
. TRBJ1-1 TRBV10-2 . CASSEQGRSTEAFF TGCGCCAGCAGTGAGCAGGGTAGGTCCACTGAAGCTTTCTTT
. TRBJ2-7 TRBV6-5 . CASSDYPSYEQYF TGTGCCAGCAGTGACTACCCCTCCTACGAGCAGTACTTC
. TRBJ1-1 TRBV4-2 . CASSASGIENTEAFF TGTGCCAGCAGCGCCAGCGGTATAGAAAACACTGAAGCTTTCTTT
TRBD2 TRBJ2-3 TRBV28 . CASSLTSATDTQYF TGTGCCAGCAGTTTGACTAGCGCCACAGATACGCAGTATTTT
. TRBJ2-7 TRBV5-4 . CASSLEPGVPEQYF TGTGCCAGCAGCTTGGAGCCGGGAGTACCCGAGCAGTACTTC
. TRBJ2-7 TRBV30 . CAWSVGSYEQYF TGTGCCTGGAGTGTAGGAAGTTACGAGCAGTACTTC
TRBD1 TRBJ1-5 TRBV2 . CASSPGTVNQPQHF TGTGCCAGCAGCCCCGGGACAGTCAATCAGCCCCAGCATTTT
. TRBJ2-5 TRBV12-5 . CASGGGRRGRIQETQYF TGTGCTAGTGGGGGCGGGCGCCGGGGGCGAATCCAAGAGACCCAGTACTTC
TRBD1 TRBJ2-1 TRBV19 . CASSNRDRVSYNEQFF TGTGCCAGTAGTAACCGGGACAGGGTATCCTACAATGAGCAGTTCTTC
TRBD2 TRBJ2-1 TRBV5-4 . CASSLGLAGLDEQFF TGTGCCAGCAGCTTGGGTCTAGCGGGACTCGATGAGCAGTTCTTC
. TRBJ2-3 TRBV14 . CASSQVEFGDTQYF TGTGCCAGCAGCCAAGTTGAATTCGGGGATACGCAGTATTTT
. TRBJ2-7 TRBV6-8 . CASRKNSYEQYF TGTGCCAGCAGGAAGAACTCCTACGAGCAGTACTTC
TRBD1 TRBJ1-6 TRBV27 once CASRDGTGELTPLHF TGTGCCAGCAGGGACGGGACAGGGGAATTGACACCCCTCCACTTT
. TRBJ2-5 TRBV10-3 . CAISDPLDKETQYF TGTGCCATCAGTGACCCACTAGACAAAGAGACCCAGTACTTC
TRBD1 TRBJ1-1 TRBV28 . CASSSDRFTEAFF TGTGCCAGCAGTTCGGACAGGTTCACTGAAGCTTTCTTT
TRBD1 TRBJ2-3 TRBV5-1 . CASSLVRTGLRRGPDTQYF TGCGCCAGCAGCTTGGTAAGGACAGGCTTAAGAAGAGGGCCAGATACGCAGTATTTT
TRBD1 TRBJ2-5 TRBV7-9 . CASRETGGRETQYF TGTGCCAGCAGGGAGACAGGGGGACGGGAGACCCAGTACTTC
. TRBJ2-3 TRBV4-1 . CASSQDRTDTQYF TGCGCCAGCAGCCAAGATCGGACAGATACGCAGTATTTT
. TRBJ2-5 TRBV27 . CASSLSMGYWGETQYF TGTGCCAGCAGTTTAAGTATGGGGTATTGGGGGGAGACCCAGTACTTC
TRBD1 TRBJ2-3 TRBV13 . CASSSRTGETDTQYF TGTGCCAGCAGCTCCCGGACAGGTGAGACAGATACGCAGTATTTT
. TRBJ2-2 TRBV9 . CASSAGEGGELFF TGTGCCAGCAGCGCGGGTGAGGGCGGGGAGCTGTTTTTT
. TRBJ1-2 TRBV6-6 . CASRNYGYTF TGTGCCAGCAGGAATTATGGCTACACCTTC
. TRBJ2-1 TRBV5-6 . CASSLLGEVRNEQFF TGTGCCAGCAGCTTACTCGGGGAGGTCCGCAATGAGCAGTTCTTC
. TRBJ2-2 TRBV6-4 . CASSDWNTGELFF TGTGCCAGCAGTGACTGGAACACCGGGGAGCTGTTTTTT
. TRBJ2-7 TRBV5-6 . CASSLANSYEQYF TGTGCCAGCAGCCTAGCGAACTCCTACGAGCAGTACTTC
. TRBJ2-2 TRBV2 once CASIRRNTGELFF TGTGCCAGCATCAGGCGTAACACCGGGGAGCTGTTTTTT
TRBD1 TRBJ2-1 TRBV5-6 . CASSFGTGGNEQFF TGTGCCAGCAGCTTCGGGACAGGGGGCAATGAGCAGTTCTTC
. TRBJ2-2 TRBV28 . CASSPLTVGLNTGELFF TGTGCCAGCAGTCCATTGACGGTGGGGCTCAACACCGGGGAGCTGTTTTTT